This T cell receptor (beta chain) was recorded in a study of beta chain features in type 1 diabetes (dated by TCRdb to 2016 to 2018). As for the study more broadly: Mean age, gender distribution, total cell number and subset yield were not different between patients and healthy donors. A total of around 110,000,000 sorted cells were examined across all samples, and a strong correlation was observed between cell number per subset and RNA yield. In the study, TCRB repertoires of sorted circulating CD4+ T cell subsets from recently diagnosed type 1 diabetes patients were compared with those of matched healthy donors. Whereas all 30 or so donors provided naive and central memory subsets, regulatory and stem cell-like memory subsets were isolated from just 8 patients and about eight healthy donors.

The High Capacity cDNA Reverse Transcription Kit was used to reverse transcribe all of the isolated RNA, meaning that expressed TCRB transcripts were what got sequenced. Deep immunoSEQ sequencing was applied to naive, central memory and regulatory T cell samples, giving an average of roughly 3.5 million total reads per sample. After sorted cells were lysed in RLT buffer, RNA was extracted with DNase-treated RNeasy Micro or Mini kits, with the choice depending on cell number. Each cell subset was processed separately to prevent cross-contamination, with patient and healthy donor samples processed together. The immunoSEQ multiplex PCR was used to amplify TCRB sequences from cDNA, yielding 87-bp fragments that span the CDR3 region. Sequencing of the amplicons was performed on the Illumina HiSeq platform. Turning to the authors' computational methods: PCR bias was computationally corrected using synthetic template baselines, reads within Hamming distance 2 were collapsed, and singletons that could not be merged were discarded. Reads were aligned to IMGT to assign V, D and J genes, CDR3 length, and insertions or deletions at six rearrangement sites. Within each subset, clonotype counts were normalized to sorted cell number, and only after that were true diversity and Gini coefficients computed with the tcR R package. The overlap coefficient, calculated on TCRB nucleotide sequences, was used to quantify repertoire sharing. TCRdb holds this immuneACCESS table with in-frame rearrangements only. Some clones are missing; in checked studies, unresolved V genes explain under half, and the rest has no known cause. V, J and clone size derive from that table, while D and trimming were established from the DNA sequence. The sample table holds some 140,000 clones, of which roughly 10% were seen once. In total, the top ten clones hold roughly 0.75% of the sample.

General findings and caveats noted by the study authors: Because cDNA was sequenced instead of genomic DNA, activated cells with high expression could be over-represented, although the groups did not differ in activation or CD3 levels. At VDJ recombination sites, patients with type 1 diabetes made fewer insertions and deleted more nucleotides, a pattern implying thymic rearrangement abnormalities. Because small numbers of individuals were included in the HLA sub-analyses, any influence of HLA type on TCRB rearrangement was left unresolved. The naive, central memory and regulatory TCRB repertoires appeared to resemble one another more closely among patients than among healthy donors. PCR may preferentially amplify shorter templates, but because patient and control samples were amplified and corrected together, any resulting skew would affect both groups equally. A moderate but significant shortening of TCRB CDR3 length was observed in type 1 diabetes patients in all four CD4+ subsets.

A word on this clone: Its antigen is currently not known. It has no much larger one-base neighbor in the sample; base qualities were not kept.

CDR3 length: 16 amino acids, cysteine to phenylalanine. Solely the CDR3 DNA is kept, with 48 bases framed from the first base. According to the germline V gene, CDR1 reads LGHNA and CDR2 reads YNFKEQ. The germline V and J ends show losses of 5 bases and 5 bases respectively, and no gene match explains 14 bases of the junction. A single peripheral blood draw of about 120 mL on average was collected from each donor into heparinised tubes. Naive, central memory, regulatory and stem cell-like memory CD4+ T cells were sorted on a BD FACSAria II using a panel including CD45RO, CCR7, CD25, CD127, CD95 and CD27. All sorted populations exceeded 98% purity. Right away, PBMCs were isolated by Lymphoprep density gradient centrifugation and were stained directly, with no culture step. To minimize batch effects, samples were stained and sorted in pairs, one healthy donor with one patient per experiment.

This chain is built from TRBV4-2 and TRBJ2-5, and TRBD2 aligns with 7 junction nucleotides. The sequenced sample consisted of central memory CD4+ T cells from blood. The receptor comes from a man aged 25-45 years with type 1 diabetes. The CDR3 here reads CASSAREGLVGETQYF. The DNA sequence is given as TGTGCCAGCAGCGCAAGGGAGGGTTTGGTGGGGGAGACCCAGTACTTC.